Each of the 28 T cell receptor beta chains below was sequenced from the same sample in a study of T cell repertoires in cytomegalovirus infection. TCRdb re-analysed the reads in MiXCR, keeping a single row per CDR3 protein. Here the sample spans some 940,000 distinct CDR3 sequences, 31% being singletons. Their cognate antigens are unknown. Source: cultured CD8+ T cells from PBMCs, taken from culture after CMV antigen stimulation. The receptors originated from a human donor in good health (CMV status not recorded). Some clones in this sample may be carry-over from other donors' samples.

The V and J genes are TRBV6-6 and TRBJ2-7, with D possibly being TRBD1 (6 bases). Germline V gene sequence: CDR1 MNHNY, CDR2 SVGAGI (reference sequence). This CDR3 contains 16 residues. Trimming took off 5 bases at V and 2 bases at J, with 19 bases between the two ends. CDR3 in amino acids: CASSGSTTGFAYEQYF. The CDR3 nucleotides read TGTGCCAGCAGTGGGTCAACGACAGGATTCGCCTACGAGCAGTACTTC.

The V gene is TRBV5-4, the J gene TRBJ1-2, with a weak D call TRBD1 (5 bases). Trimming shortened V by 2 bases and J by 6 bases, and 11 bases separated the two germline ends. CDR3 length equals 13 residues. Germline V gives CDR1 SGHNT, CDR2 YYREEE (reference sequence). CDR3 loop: CASSFRGRHGYTF. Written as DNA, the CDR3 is TGTGCCAGCAGCTTCCGGGGCAGGCATGGCTACACCTTC.

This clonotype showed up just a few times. CDR3 region: CASSYDRKKGFQNTEAFF. The CDR3 DNA is TGTGCCAGCAGTTACGACCGAAAAAAGGGGTTCCAGAACACTGAAGCTTTCTTT. The V gene is TRBV6-5, the J gene TRBJ1-1; tentatively, D is TRBD1 (5 bases). Germline CDR1 MNHEY, CDR2 SVGAGI. The CDR3 contains 18 residues. The V end was cut by 2 bases, the J end by 1 base, with 20 bases between.

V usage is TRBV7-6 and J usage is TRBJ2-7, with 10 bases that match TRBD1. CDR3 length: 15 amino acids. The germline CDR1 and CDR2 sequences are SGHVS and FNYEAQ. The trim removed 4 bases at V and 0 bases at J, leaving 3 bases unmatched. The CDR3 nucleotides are TGTGCCAGCAGCTGGGACAGGGGCAGCTCCTACGAGCAGTACTTC. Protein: CASSWDRGSSYEQYF.

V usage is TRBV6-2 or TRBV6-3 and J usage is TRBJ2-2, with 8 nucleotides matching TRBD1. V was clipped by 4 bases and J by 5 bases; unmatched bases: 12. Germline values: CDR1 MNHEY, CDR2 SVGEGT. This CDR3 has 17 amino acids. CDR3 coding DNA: TGTGCCAGCAGTTTCCCCCTCAGGGGGCGGAGGACCGGGGAGCTGTTTTTT. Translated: CASSFPLRGRRTGELFF.

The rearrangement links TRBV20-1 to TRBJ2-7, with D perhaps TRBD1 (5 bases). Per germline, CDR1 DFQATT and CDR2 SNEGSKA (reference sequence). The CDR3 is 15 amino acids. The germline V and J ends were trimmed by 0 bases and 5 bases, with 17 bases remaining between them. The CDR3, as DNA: TGCAGTGCTAGAGACTTCCGCGACAGAAGCGACGAGCAGTACTTC. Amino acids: CSARDFRDRSDEQYF.

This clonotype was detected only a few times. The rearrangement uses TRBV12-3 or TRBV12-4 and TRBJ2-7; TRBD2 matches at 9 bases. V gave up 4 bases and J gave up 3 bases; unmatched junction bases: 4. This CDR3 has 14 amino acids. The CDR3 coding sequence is TGTGCCAGCAGTTCGGGACTAGCCAACTACGAGCAGTACTTC. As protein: CASSSGLANYEQYF.

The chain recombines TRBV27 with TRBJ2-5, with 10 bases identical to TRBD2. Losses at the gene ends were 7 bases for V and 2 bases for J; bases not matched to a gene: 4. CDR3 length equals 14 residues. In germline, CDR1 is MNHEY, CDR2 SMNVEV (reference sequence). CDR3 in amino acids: CASMLAGAQETQYF. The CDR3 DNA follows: TGTGCCAGCATGCTAGCGGGGGCGCAAGAGACCCAGTACTTC.

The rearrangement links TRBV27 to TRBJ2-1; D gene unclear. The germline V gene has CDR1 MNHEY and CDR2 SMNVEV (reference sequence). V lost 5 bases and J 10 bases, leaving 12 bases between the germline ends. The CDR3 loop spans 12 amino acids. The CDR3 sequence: CASSPSLLEQFF. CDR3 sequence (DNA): TGTGCCAGCAGTCCCTCCCTATTGGAGCAGTTCTTC.

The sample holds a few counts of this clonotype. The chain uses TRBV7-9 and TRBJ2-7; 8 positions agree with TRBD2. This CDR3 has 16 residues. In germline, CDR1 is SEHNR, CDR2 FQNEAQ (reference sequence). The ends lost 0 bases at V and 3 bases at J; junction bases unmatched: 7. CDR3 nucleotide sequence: TGTGCCAGCAGCTTAGCGACGGCGGGGGGCCACTACGAGCAGTACTTC. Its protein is CASSLATAGGHYEQYF.

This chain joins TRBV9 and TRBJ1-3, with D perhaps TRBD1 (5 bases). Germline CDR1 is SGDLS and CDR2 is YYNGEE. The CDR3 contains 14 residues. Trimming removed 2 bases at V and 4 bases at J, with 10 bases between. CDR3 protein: CASSVEGDGNTIYF. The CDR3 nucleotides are TGTGCCAGCAGCGTCGAAGGGGACGGAAACACCATATATTTT.

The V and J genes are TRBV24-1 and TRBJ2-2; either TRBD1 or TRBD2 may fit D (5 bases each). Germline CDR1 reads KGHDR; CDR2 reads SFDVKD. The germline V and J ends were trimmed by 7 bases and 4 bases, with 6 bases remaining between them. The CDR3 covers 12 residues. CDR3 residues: CATRGVTGELFF. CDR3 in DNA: TGTGCCACCAGGGGGGTCACCGGGGAGCTGTTTTTT.

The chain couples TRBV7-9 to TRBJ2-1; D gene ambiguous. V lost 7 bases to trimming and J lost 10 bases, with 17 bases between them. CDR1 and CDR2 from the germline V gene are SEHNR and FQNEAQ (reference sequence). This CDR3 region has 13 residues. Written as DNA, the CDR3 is TGTGCCAGCACCGCTTCTACCCGGCGGGAGCAGTTCTTC. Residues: CASTASTRREQFF.

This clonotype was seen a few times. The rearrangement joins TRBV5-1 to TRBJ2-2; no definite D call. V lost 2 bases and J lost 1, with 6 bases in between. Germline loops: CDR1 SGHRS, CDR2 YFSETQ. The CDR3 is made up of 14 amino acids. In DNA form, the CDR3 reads TGCGCCAGCAGCTTCTCAAAGAACACCGGGGAGCTGTTTTTT. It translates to CASSFSKNTGELFF.

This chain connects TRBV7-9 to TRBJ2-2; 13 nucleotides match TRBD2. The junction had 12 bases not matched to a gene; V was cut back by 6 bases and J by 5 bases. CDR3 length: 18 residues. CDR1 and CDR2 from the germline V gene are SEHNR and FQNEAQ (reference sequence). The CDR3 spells CASSSGTSGVLSTGELFF. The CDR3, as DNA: TGTGCCAGCAGTTCCGGGACTAGCGGGGTATTGAGTACCGGGGAGCTGTTTTTT.

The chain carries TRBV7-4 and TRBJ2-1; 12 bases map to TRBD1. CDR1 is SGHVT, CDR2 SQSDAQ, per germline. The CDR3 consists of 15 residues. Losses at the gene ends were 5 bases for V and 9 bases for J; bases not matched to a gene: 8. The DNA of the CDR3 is TGTGCCAGCAGCCCCCGGGACAGGGGGCGCGGTGAGCAGTTCTTC. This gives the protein CASSPRDRGRGEQFF.

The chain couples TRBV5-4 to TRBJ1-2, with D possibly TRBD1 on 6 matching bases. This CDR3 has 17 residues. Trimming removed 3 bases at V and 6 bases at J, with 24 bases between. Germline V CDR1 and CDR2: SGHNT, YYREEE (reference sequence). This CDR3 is CASSSSPSSGEIDGYTF. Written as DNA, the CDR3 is TGTGCCAGCAGCTCCTCGCCCAGTTCAGGGGAGATCGATGGCTACACCTTC. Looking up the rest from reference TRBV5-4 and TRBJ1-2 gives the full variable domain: ETGVTQSPTHLIKTRGQQVTLRCSSQSGHNTVSWYQQALGQGPQFIFQYYREEENGRGNFPPRFSGLQFPNYSSELNVNALELDDSALYLCASSSSPSSGEIDGYTFGSGTRLTVV.

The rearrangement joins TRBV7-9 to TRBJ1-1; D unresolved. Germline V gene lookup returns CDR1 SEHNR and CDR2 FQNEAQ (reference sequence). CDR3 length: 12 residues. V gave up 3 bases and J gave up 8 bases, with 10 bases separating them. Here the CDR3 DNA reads TGTGCCAGCAGCTTTATCGGTTGGGAAGCTTTCTTT. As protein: CASSFIGWEAFF.

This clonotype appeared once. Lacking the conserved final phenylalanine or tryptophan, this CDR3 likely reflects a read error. The CDR3 region is CASSLLAGGIQETQYS. CDR3 nucleotides: TGTGCCAGCAGTCTACTAGCGGGGGGGATTCAAGAGACCCAGTACTCC. The chain has TRBV6-2 or TRBV6-3 and TRBJ2-5; 13 nucleotides match TRBD2. Trimming removed 5 bases from V and 2 bases from J; junction bases left unmatched: 5. The CDR3 is 16 residues long. The V gene's germline CDR1 is MNHEY and CDR2 SVGEGT.

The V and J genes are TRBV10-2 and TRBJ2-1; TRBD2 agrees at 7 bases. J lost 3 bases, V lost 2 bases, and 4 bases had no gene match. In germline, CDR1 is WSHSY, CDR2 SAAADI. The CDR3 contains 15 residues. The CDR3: CASSEERGGYNEQFF. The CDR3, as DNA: TGCGCCAGCAGTGAGGAACGCGGGGGCTACAATGAGCAGTTCTTC.

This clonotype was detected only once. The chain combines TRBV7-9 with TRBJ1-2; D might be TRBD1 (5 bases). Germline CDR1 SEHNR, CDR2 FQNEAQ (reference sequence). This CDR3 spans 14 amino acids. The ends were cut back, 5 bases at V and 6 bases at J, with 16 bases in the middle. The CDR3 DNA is TGTGCCAGCAGCCAACCAGGGACGGTAAATGGCTACACCTTC. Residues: CASSQPGTVNGYTF.

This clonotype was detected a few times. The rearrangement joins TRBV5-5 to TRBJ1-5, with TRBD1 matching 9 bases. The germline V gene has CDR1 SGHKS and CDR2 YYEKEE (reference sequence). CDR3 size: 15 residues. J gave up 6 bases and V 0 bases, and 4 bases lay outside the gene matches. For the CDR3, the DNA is TGTGCCAGCAGCTTGGATGGGACAGGGATTCAGCCCCAGCATTTT. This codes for CASSLDGTGIQPQHF.

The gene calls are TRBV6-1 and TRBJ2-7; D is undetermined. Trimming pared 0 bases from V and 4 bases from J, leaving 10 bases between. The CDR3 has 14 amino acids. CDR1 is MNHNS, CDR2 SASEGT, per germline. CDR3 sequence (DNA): TGTGCCAGCAGTGAAGCGCAACGACAATACGAGCAGTACGTC. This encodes CASSEAQRQYEQYV.

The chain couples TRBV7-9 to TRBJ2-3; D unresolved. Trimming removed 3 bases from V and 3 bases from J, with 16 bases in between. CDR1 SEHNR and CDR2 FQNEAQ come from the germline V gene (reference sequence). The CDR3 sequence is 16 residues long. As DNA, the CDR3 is TGTGCCAGCAGCTTTATCTACCGTCCGCGTACAGATACGCAGTATTTT. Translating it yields CASSFIYRPRTDTQYF.

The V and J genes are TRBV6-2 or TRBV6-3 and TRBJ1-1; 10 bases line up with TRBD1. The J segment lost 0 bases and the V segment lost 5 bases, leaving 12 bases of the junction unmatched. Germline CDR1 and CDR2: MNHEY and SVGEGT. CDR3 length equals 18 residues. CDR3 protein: CASSDPLSGTGVNTEAFF. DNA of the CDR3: TGTGCCAGCAGTGATCCCCTCAGTGGGACAGGGGTGAACACTGAAGCTTTCTTT.

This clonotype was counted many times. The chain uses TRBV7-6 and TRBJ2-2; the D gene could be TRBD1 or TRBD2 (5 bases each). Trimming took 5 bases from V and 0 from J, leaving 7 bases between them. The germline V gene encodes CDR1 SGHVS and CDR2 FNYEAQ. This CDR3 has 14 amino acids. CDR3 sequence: CASSRGANTGELFF. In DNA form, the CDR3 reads TGTGCCAGCAGCCGGGGCGCGAACACCGGGGAGCTGTTTTTT.

CDR3 region: CASSQALAGYNEQFF. The DNA for the CDR3 is TGCGCCAGCAGCCAAGCTCTAGCGGGGTACAATGAGCAGTTCTTC. V is TRBV4-1 and J is TRBJ2-1; 9 nucleotides agree with TRBD2. The CDR3 is 15 residues long. The junction had 2 bases not matched to a gene; V was cut back by 1 base and J by 4 bases. CDR1 is MGHRA and CDR2 is YSYEKL in the germline V gene.

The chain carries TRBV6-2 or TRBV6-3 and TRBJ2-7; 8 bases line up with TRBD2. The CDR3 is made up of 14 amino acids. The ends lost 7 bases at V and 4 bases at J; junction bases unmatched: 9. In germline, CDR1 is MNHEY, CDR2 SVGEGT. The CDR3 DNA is TGTGCCAGCATTCCGGGACTAGAGCGATACGAGCAGTACTTC. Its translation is CASIPGLERYEQYF.